These 18 T cell receptor beta chains originate from one sample sequenced in a study of blood T cell repertoires in COVID-19. The repertoire was sequenced with immunoSEQ multiplex PCR; TCRdb's copy has only in-frame clones and lacks some. The sample shows 200,000 to 250,000 clones, about 91% of them seen only once. The sample taken for sequencing was peripheral blood. These receptors were collected from a young man with active or convalescent COVID-19.

The chain joins TRBV27 to TRBJ1-5; maybe TRBD1 (5 bases). The germline gives CDR1 MNHEY, CDR2 SMNVEV (reference sequence). Deletions cut 5 bases from V and 5 bases from J, with 10 bases between. CDR3 length: 13 residues. The CDR3 region is CASSLLGDQPQHF. CDR3 in DNA: TGTGCCAGCAGTCTGTTAGGGGATCAGCCCCAGCATTTT.

The chain links TRBV6-2 or TRBV6-3 to TRBJ2-5; 8 bases fit TRBD2. V lost 0 bases, J lost 2 bases, and 2 bases stayed unmatched. The V gene's germline CDR1 is MNHEY and CDR2 SVGEGT. There are 15 residues in the CDR3. The chain's CDR3 is CASSYSVAGQETQYF. CDR3 nucleotide sequence: TGTGCCAGCAGTTACTCAGTAGCGGGGCAAGAGACCCAGTACTTC.

J is TRBJ2-2 and V is TRBV11-2; D is undetermined. Germline CDR1 is SGHAT and CDR2 is FQNNGV. The CDR3 spans 14 residues. Between the trimmed V and J ends, which lost 7 bases and 7 bases, there was a span of 16 bases. CDR3: CASTPLMIGGELFF. In DNA form, the CDR3 reads TGTGCCAGCACCCCCTTAATGATCGGCGGGGAGCTGTTTTTT.

The chain joins TRBV2 to TRBJ2-1, with D possibly matching TRBD2 (6 bases). Germline values: CDR1 SNHLY, CDR2 FYNNEI. This CDR3 is 14 amino acids long. Trimming left V 4 bases short and J 4 bases short, with 11 bases between. For the CDR3, the DNA is TGTGCCAGCAGTGGGGTAGCGGCGTACAATGAGCAGTTCTTC. Its protein is CASSGVAAYNEQFF.

This clone is a singleton in its sample. V gene TRBV6-5 combines with J gene TRBJ2-3, with TRBD1 matching 7 bases. This CDR3 is 15 amino acids long. Germline V gene sequence: CDR1 MNHEY, CDR2 SVGAGI. V trimming: 6 bases; J trimming: 1 base; junction bases outside the gene matches: 7. CDR3 region: CASSGDGTGTDTQYF. CDR3 sequence (DNA): TGTGCCAGCAGCGGGGACGGGACAGGCACAGATACGCAGTATTTT.

The chain couples TRBV5-1 to TRBJ1-5; 10 nucleotides agree with TRBD1. The CDR3 contains 13 residues. V was pared by 2 bases and J by 8 bases, with 1 base of the junction left unmatched. Germline CDR1 and CDR2: SGHRS and YFSETQ. CDR3 region: CASSLGTGEPQHF. The DNA for the CDR3 is TGCGCCAGCAGCTTAGGGACAGGGGAGCCCCAGCATTTT.

This sequence joins TRBV5-6 and TRBJ1-1; perhaps TRBD1 as D (5 bases). Trimming removed 2 bases from V and 8 bases from J, with 13 bases in between. Germline CDR1 SGHDT, CDR2 YYEEEE. The length of the CDR3 is 13 residues. CDR3 residues: CASSFLQGGEAFF. The CDR3 DNA reads as TGTGCCAGCAGCTTTTTGCAGGGAGGCGAAGCTTTCTTT.

J is TRBJ2-7 and V is TRBV5-1; TRBD1 matches at 7 bases. Trimming removed 0 bases from V and 2 bases from J; junction bases left unmatched: 2. CDR1 is SGHRS, CDR2 YFSETQ, per germline. The CDR3 is 14 amino acids. The CDR3 here is CASSLAGGTYEQYF. The CDR3 DNA follows: TGCGCCAGCAGCTTGGCAGGGGGTACCTACGAGCAGTACTTC.

This clone was seen only once. V usage is TRBV11-2 and J usage is TRBJ2-1; D gene unclear. CDR3 length: 16 residues. V was clipped by 1 base and J by 0 bases, with 10 bases between them. Germline loops: CDR1 SGHAT, CDR2 FQNNGV. The CDR3 is CASSLAGQSSYNEQFF. CDR3 nucleotide sequence: TGTGCCAGCAGCTTAGCGGGTCAGAGCTCCTACAATGAGCAGTTCTTC.

The chain carries TRBV27 and TRBJ1-1; no definite D call. Between the trimmed V and J ends, which lost 6 bases and 7 bases, there was a span of 12 bases. CDR1 and CDR2 from the germline V gene are MNHEY and SMNVEV (reference sequence). This CDR3 region has 12 residues. The CDR3 nucleotides read TGTGCCAGCAGAACGGGGAACCTTGAAGCTTTCTTT. Residues: CASRTGNLEAFF.

J is TRBJ1-5 and V is TRBV21-1; TRBD1 is taken as the D call from the table, unchecked against the DNA. TRBV21-1 is noted as a pseudogene. This CDR3 contains 19 residues. This CDR3 reads CASWARQGSSPNSNQPQHF. The DNA for the CDR3 is TGTGCCAGCTGGGCCAGACAGGGAAGTTCCCCTAATAGCAATCAGCCCCAGCATTTT.

The chain is built from TRBV5-1 and TRBJ2-1; D remains unclear. Per the germline V gene, CDR1 is SGHRS and CDR2 is YFSETQ. Trimming removed 3 bases at V and 7 bases at J, with 20 bases between. This CDR3 spans 16 amino acids. DNA for the CDR3: TGCGCCAGCAGCTCATTTCAGTCCACCTCCGCTAATGAGCAGTTCTTC. Its protein is CASSSFQSTSANEQFF.

The chain recombines TRBV29-1 with TRBJ2-3; TRBD2 agrees at 10 bases. The CDR3 length is 16 residues. Germline CDR1 is SQVTM and CDR2 is ANQGSEA. The ends lost 5 bases at V and 6 bases at J; junction bases unmatched: 14. The CDR3 DNA reads TGCAGCGTTTCCGCTAGCGGGAGTGGGTATTCGGATACGCAGTATTTT. It translates to CSVSASGSGYSDTQYF.

The chain joins TRBV19 to TRBJ1-1, with D possibly being TRBD1 (5 bases). This CDR3 region has 16 residues. CDR1 is LNHDA, CDR2 SQIVND, per germline (reference sequence). V lost 6 bases to trimming and J lost 3 bases, with 20 bases between them. The CDR3 protein is CASRRPSIVGDTEAFF. Written as DNA, the CDR3 is TGTGCCAGTAGGCGCCCCTCCATTGTAGGGGACACTGAAGCTTTCTTT.

This clone was seen a few times. V gene TRBV6-5 combines with J gene TRBJ1-1, with no clear D. The CDR3 runs to 12 residues. The germline V gene encodes CDR1 MNHEY and CDR2 SVGAGI. V was shortened by 7 bases and J by 2 bases, with 8 bases between the two germline ends. The CDR3 loop is CASKRDNTEAFF. The CDR3 DNA reads TGTGCCAGCAAGAGGGATAACACTGAAGCTTTCTTT.

The chain employs TRBV19 and TRBJ2-7; TRBD1 agrees at 9 bases. The CDR3 runs 14 residues. The ends lost 3 bases at V and 6 bases at J; junction bases unmatched: 6. From germline, CDR1 is LNHDA and CDR2 SQIVND (reference sequence). The CDR3, as DNA: TGTGCCAGTAGTATTGGGACAGGGACGAGCGAGCAGTACTTC. Residues: CASSIGTGTSEQYF.

The CDR3 sequence is CASRRGQGGDGYTF. The CDR3 DNA reads TGTGCCAGCAGGCGAGGACAGGGAGGCGATGGCTACACCTTC. The rearrangement joins TRBV4-2 to TRBJ1-2; TRBD1 matches at 8 bases. CDR3 size: 14 residues. After removal of 6 bases from V and 6 bases from J, the junction contained 9 bases not matched to a gene. Germline CDR1 LGHNA, CDR2 YNFKEQ.

This chain links TRBV28 with TRBJ2-7, with 7 bases lining up with TRBD1. After removal of 4 bases from V and 4 bases from J, the junction contained 7 bases not matched to a gene. Germline V gene lookup returns CDR1 MDHEN and CDR2 SYDVKM. The CDR3 spans 14 residues. The CDR3 loop is CASSSPGQLYEQYF. The DNA for the CDR3 is TGTGCCAGCAGTTCGCCGGGACAGTTATACGAGCAGTACTTC.